This TCR beta chain was found in a study of type 1 regulatory T cells. Study overall: T-allo10 is a Tr1-enriched, alloantigen-specific CD4 T cell product made in vitro.

Study-level results: Compared with non-type 1 regulatory T cells, type 1 regulatory T cells showed a more restricted TCR repertoire.

Looked up from germline, CDR1 is SGHRS and CDR2 is YFSETQ. Trimming at V came to 2 bases and at J to 0 bases, leaving 2 bases not matched to a gene. The CDR3 has 16 amino acids. TCRdb recomputed calls from the reads with MiXCR, one row per CDR3 protein. This table holds roughly 60,000 distinct CDR3 sequences, 55% to 65% found once. About this clonotype itself: Its target is not known.

The sequenced sample consisted of cultured non-Tr1 T cells, either the whole culture or a sorted T cell fraction (not recorded which). This chain connects TRBV5-1 to TRBJ2-6; 7 bases are shared with TRBD1. This clonotype originated in a human donor in good health. Here the CDR3 DNA reads TGCGCCAGCAGCTTTGCAGGGGGCTCTGGGGCCAACGTCCTGACTTTC. Translating it yields CASSFAGGSGANVLTF.